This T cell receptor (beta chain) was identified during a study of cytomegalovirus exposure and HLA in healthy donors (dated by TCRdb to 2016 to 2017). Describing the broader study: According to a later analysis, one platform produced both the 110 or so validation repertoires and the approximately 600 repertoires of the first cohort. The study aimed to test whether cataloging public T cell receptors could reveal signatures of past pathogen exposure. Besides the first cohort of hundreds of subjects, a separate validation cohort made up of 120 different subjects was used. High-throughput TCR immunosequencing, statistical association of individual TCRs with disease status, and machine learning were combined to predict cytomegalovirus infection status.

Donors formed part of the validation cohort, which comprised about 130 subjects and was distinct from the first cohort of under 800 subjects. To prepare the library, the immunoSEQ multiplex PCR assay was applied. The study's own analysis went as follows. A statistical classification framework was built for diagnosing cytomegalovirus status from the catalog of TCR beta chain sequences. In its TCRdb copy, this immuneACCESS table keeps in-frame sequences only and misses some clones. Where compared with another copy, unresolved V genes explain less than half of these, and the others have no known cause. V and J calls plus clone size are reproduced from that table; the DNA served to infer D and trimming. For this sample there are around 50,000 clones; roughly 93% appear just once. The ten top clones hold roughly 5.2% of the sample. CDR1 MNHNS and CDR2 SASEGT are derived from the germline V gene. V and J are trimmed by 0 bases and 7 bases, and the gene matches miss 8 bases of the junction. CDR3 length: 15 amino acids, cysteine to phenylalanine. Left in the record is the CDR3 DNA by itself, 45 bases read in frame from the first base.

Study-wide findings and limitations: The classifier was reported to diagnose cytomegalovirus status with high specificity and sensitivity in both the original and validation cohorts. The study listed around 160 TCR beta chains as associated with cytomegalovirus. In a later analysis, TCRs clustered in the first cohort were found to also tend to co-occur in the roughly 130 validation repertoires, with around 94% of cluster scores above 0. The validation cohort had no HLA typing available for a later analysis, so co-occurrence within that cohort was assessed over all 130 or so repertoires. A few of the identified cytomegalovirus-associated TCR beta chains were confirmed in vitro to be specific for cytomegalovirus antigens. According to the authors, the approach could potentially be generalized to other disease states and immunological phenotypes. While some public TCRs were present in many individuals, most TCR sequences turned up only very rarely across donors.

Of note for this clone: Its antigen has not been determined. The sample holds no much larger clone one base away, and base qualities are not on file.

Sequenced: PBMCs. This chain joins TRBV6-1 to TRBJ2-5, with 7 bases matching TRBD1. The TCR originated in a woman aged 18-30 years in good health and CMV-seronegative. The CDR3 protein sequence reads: CASSEAAAGGWTQYF. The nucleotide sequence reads TGTGCCAGCAGTGAAGCGGCGGCAGGGGGATGGACCCAGTACTTC.